The rows below give T cell receptor beta chains drawn from one sample of a study of blood T cell repertoires in COVID-19. The table came from immunoSEQ multiplex PCR; TCRdb's copy has only in-frame clones and leaves some out. The sample comprises 100,000 to 150,000 clones, approximately 87% of which are singletons, and roughly 3.6% rests with the top ten. The specimen was peripheral blood. The receptors were gathered from a woman aged 55-70 years with acute or convalescent COVID-19. Both conserved end residues are part of each CDR3. D genes are given only for firm matches. The size field is filled for only some rows; it gives once, few, many or a size class.

clone_size | j_call | v_call | d_call | cdr3_aa | cdr3_nt
NA | TRBJ1-1 | TRBV11-1 | NA | CASSLGQYTEAFF | TGTGCCAGCAGCTTAGGACAGTACACTGAAGCTTTCTTT
NA | TRBJ2-3 | TRBV24-1 | NA | CATSDFAGQFTDTQYF | TGTGCCACCAGTGATTTCGCCGGACAGTTCACAGATACGCAGTATTTT
NA | TRBJ1-1 | TRBV19 | TRBD1 | CASSIDLARGRLGGNTEAFF | TGTGCCAGTAGTATAGATCTGGCCAGGGGGCGATTGGGGGGGAACACTGAAGCTTTCTTT
NA | TRBJ2-1 | TRBV9 | TRBD2 | CASSVDILADTEQFF | TGTGCCAGCAGCGTAGATATACTAGCGGACACCGAGCAGTTCTTC
NA | TRBJ1-1 | TRBV9 | NA | CASSVGGPLNTEAFF | TGTGCCAGCAGCGTAGGAGGGCCTTTGAACACTGAAGCTTTCTTT
NA | TRBJ1-5 | TRBV19 | TRBD1 | CASNPFQAGGLPQHF | TGTGCCAGTAACCCCTTCCAGGCAGGGGGTTTGCCCCAGCATTTT
few | TRBJ1-1 | TRBV7-8 | NA | CASSLADSPTEAFF | TGTGCCAGCAGCTTAGCGGACAGCCCCACTGAAGCTTTCTTT
once | TRBJ2-1 | TRBV19 | TRBD2 | CASSRGLAGGPRYEQFF | TGTGCCAGTAGCCGTGGACTAGCGGGAGGGCCTAGGTATGAGCAGTTCTTC
once | TRBJ1-6 | TRBV3-1/TRBV3-2 | NA | CASSQDSRSYNSPLHF | TGTGCCAGCAGCCAAGACTCCAGGTCCTATAATTCACCCCTCCACTTT
NA | TRBJ2-1 | TRBV12-3/TRBV12-4 | NA | CASILGYEQFF | TGTGCCAGCATCCTAGGCTATGAGCAGTTCTTC
NA | TRBJ1-1 | TRBV10-3 | TRBD1 | CAIRDSGDTEAFF | TGTGCCATTCGGGACAGCGGAGACACTGAAGCTTTCTTT
NA | TRBJ1-6 | TRBV15 | NA | CATSHNHRPPLHF | TGTGCCACCAGCCACAATCACCGCCCACCCCTCCACTTT
NA | TRBJ1-5 | TRBV6-5 | TRBD1 | CASTPGQLWNQPQHF | TGTGCCAGCACCCCGGGACAGCTTTGGAATCAGCCCCAGCATTTT
NA | TRBJ2-1 | TRBV29-1 | TRBD1 | CSVGGREGAVHNEQFF | TGCAGCGTTGGGGGGCGAGAGGGGGCTGTTCACAATGAGCAGTTCTTC
once | TRBJ1-5 | TRBV12-5 | TRBD1 | CASGFWRQGDGNQPQHF | TGTGCTAGTGGTTTTTGGAGACAGGGGGATGGCAATCAGCCCCAGCATTTT
NA | TRBJ1-2 | TRBV19 | NA | CASSDQGIYGYTF | TGTGCCAGTAGTGATCAGGGAATCTATGGCTACACCTTC
once | TRBJ2-1 | TRBV5-8 | TRBD2 | CASSPRPLAIVSYNEQFF | TGTGCCAGCAGTCCCAGGCCACTAGCGATCGTCTCCTACAATGAGCAGTTCTTC
NA | TRBJ2-7 | TRBV10-1 | NA | CASSDGGGSYEQYF | TGCGCCAGCAGTGATGGTGGCGGATCCTACGAGCAGTACTTC
NA | TRBJ2-1 | TRBV9 | NA | CASSILQVGKFNEQFF | TGTGCCAGCAGCATCCTACAGGTGGGAAAATTCAATGAGCAGTTCTTC
NA | TRBJ2-1 | TRBV3-1/TRBV3-2 | NA | CASSQEPSPSSYNEQFF | TGTGCCAGCAGCCAAGAACCCTCTCCTAGCTCCTACAATGAGCAGTTCTTC
NA | TRBJ1-4 | TRBV5-1 | NA | CASSRLGGTDYNEKLFF | TGCGCCAGCAGCCGGCTGGGAGGGACGGACTATAATGAAAAACTGTTTTTT
NA | TRBJ2-2 | TRBV19 | NA | CASSRVEIGELFF | TGTGCCAGTAGCAGGGTAGAGATCGGGGAGCTGTTTTTT
NA | TRBJ1-3 | TRBV5-1 | NA | CASSVRTGDNTIYF | TGCGCCAGCAGCGTGAGGACGGGGGATAACACCATATATTTT
NA | TRBJ1-2 | TRBV6-5 | TRBD1 | CASSSGTGFYGYTF | TGTGCCAGCAGTTCTGGGACAGGGTTCTATGGCTACACCTTC
few | TRBJ2-1 | TRBV4-1 | NA | CASTDRLSSYNEQFF | TGCGCCAGCACGGACAGATTGAGCTCCTACAATGAGCAGTTCTTC
NA | TRBJ1-6 | TRBV11-3 | NA | CASSSSSYNSPLHF | TGTGCCAGCAGCTCGAGCTCCTATAATTCACCCCTCCACTTT
NA | TRBJ1-5 | TRBV30 | TRBD1 | CAWSFPGTGQNQPQHF | TGTGCCTGGAGTTTCCCTGGGACAGGACAAAATCAGCCCCAGCATTTT
NA | TRBJ2-1 | TRBV27 | NA | CASRRRPSSYNEQFF | TGTGCCAGCAGGCGGCGCCCGAGCTCCTACAATGAGCAGTTCTTC
NA | TRBJ2-7 | TRBV9 | TRBD1 | CASSVEPQGAGEQYF | TGTGCCAGCAGCGTAGAACCCCAGGGGGCTGGAGAGCAGTACTTC
NA | TRBJ1-5 | TRBV28 | NA | CASSFPGGNQPQHF | TGTGCCAGCAGTTTCCCAGGGGGCAATCAGCCCCAGCATTTT
NA | TRBJ2-1 | TRBV30 | NA | CAWSVQQNEQFF | TGTGCCTGGAGTGTACAACAGAACGAGCAGTTCTTC
NA | TRBJ2-3 | TRBV28 | NA | CASSRRWTGTDTQYF | TGTGCCAGCAGTCGACGATGGACTGGCACAGATACGCAGTATTTT